The sequence of this TCR beta chain was determined in a study of blood T cell repertoires in COVID-19. Study-level background: Both acute and convalescent COVID-19 samples were obtained from the United States, Italy and Spain. The cDNA or gDNA used as material had been derived from T cells, B-cell-depleted T cells, or PBMCs.

The CDR3 is 16 residues long. The V gene end was trimmed by 0 bases and the J gene end by 7 bases; junction bases not matched to a gene: 9. Looked up from germline, CDR1 is SGDLS and CDR2 is YYNGEE. Original analysis: Estimation of nucleated cell counts was performed using reference gene primer amplification. TCRdb's table, derived via immunoSEQ multiplex PCR, lists solely in-frame clones and lacks some. V and J calls and clone size are given by that table; D and trimming were obtained from the DNA. Here the sample spans about 230,000 clones, 65% to 85% being singletons. The sequenced sample was peripheral blood. This sequence joins TRBV9 and TRBJ1-4, with 7 bases aligning to TRBD1. The clonotype originates from a man aged 35 to 55 with acute or convalescent COVID-19. This CDR3 reads CASSVGARDSGEKLFF. The CDR3 coding sequence is TGTGCCAGCAGCGTAGGGGCCCGGGACAGTGGTGAAAAACTGTTTTTT.